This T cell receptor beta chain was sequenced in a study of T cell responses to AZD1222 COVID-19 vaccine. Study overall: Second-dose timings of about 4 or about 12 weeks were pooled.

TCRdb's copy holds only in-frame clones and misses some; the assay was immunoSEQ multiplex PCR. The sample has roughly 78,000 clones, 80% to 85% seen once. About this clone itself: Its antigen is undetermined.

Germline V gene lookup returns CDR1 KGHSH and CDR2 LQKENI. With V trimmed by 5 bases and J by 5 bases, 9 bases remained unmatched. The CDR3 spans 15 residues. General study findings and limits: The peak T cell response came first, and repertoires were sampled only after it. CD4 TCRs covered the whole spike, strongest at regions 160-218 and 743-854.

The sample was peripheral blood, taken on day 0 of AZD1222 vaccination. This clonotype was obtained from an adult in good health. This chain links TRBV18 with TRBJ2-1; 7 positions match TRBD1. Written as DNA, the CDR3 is TGTGCCAGCTCAGAAACGACAGGGTTCAACAATGAGCAGTTCTTC. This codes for CASSETTGFNNEQFF.